The present TCR beta chain was sequenced within a study of cytotoxic CD8 clonotypes in ibrutinib-treated CLL. Germline-derived CDR1 and CDR2 are MNHEY and SMNVEV (reference sequence). J gave up 4 bases and V 2 bases, and 2 bases lay outside the gene matches. This CDR3 has 14 residues. Study conclusions and caveats: Public clonotypes were rare and shrank or held steady on treatment. Different sampling times were used for sustained-remission and progressing patients. Clonality, elevated at ibrutinib response, dropped back toward baseline at progression.

A word on this clone: Its antigen is unidentified.

Depth targeted 1 in 200,000 to 1 in 1 million T cells, averaging approximately 10x coverage per clonotype. Sequencing was performed with immunoSEQ multiplex PCR; in TCRdb, only in-frame clones are kept and a portion is missing. The table has approximately 70,000 clones, 65% to 85% seen once. This TCR was recovered from a human donor with chronic lymphocytic leukemia. This chain connects TRBV27 to TRBJ1-5; 7 bases fit TRBD1. The sequences come from PBMCs, collected at disease progression, from a patient treated with ibrutinib. CDR3 protein: CASSLTGANQPQHF. In DNA form, the CDR3 reads TGTGCCAGCAGTTTAACAGGGGCGAATCAGCCCCAGCATTTT.